This T cell receptor beta chain was profiled in a study of shared T cell receptors in the human thymus. Germline values: CDR1 PRHDT, CDR2 FYEKMQ (reference sequence). V was trimmed by 1 base and J by 7 bases, leaving 16 bases between them. CDR3 size: 16 residues. Method: immunoSEQ multiplex PCR; TCRdb's copy keeps in-frame clones and lacks some. Of hundreds of thousands of clones listed, around nine tenths were seen once; the top ten hold about 0.01%. The same data also went into a second study, on human thymus T cells. That paper adds: Serving as donors were healthy Finnish infants, each of whom was having open corrective surgery for congenital heart defects.

This sequence originates from a boy under three years old with a congenital heart defect. Sequenced sample: thymocytes. This chain uses TRBV13 with TRBJ2-2; D unresolved. The CDR3 reads CASSLARPSRGGELFF. The DNA for the CDR3 is TGTGCCAGCAGCTTAGCTCGCCCATCAAGAGGCGGGGAGCTGTTTTTT.